This TCR beta chain was sequenced during a study of regulatory T cells in long-lasting Graves disease. On the study more broadly: Antithyroid drug intake by newly diagnosed Graves' patients had lasted under 3 months. Study results and limitations: Repertoires from persistent disease leaned toward TRBV28, TRBJ1-2 and TRBJ2-5. Relative to new patients (966), persistent patients exhibited greater sharing of public clonotypes (around 3,000).

Time point described: newly diagnosed GD, antithyroid drugs for less than 3 months. RNA from PBMCs was the source of the TCR library. Trimming removed 1 base from V and 3 bases from J, with 10 bases in between. Germline CDR1 is MNHNS and CDR2 is SASEGT. This CDR3 has 14 amino acids. Researchers made TCR beta libraries by using iRepertoire HTBI primers and running Arm-PCR on CDR3 regions. TCRdb passed the multiplex PCR reads through MiXCR, listing each CDR3 protein once. The sample shows under 500,000 distinct CDR3 sequences, roughly 15% of them seen only once. At least ten counts were recorded for this clonotype. Its antigen is still unknown. These data are also associated with another study on T cells in Graves' hyperthyroidism and ophthalmopathy. Per that study: Most thyroid clonotypes expanded above 0.001 appeared in blood too.

The J gene is TRBJ2-7, the V gene TRBV6-1; D remains ambiguous. The clonotype was recovered from a woman between 25 and 40 years old with Graves disease. The starting material was peripheral blood mononuclear cells (PBMCs), obtained at new diagnosis, from a patient treated with antithyroid drugs. As DNA, the CDR3 is TGTGCCAGCAGTGAAGGGCAGCAATTCTACGAGCAGTACTTC. Its translation: CASSEGQQFYEQYF.